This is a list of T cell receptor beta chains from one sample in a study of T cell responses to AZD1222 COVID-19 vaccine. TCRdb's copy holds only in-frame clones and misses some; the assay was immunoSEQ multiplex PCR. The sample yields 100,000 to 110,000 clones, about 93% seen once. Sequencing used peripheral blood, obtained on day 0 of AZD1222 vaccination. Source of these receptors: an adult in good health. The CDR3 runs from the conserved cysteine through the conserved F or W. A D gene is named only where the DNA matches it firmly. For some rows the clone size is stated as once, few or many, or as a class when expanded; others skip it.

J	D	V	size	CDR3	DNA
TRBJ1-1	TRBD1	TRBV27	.	CASSLFLDEDRGTEAFF	TGTGCCAGCAGTTTATTTCTCGATGAGGACAGGGGGACTGAAGCTTTCTTT
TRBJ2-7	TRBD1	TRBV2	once	CASSERTGLNEQYF	TGTGCCAGCAGTGAGAGGACAGGGTTGAACGAGCAGTACTTC
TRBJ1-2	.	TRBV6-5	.	CASTPLQGNYGYTF	TGTGCCAGCACCCCCCTCCAGGGAAACTATGGCTACACCTTC
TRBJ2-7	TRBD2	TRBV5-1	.	CASSPGTSGRAVYEQYF	TGCGCCAGCAGCCCCGGGACTAGCGGGAGGGCCGTATACGAGCAGTACTTC
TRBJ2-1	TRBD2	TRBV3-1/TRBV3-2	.	CASSQMPGLAFHEQFF	TGTGCCAGCAGCCAAATGCCGGGACTAGCGTTTCATGAGCAGTTCTTC
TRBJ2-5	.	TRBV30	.	CAWSFWLQETQYF	TGTGCCTGGAGTTTCTGGCTTCAAGAGACCCAGTACTTC
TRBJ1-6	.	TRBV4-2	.	CASSQEGTGNSPLHF	TGTGCCAGCAGCCAAGAGGGGACGGGTAATTCACCCCTCCACTTT
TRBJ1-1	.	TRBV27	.	CASSLWGRGDNTEAFF	TGTGCCAGCAGTTTATGGGGCAGGGGCGACAACACTGAAGCTTTCTTT
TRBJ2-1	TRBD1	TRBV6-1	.	CASSEIGGAYNEQFF	TGTGCCAGCAGTGAAATAGGGGGCGCTTACAATGAGCAGTTCTTC
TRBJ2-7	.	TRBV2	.	CAGGTLGLEQYF	TGTGCCGGCGGGACTCTAGGGCTGGAGCAGTACTTC
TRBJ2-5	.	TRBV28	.	CASSLSEVREQQETQYF	TGTGCCAGCAGTTTATCCGAAGTCCGGGAGCAACAAGAGACCCAGTACTTC
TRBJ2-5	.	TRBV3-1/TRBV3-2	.	CASSQELRGGETQYF	TGTGCCAGCAGCCAAGAGTTGAGGGGTGGAGAGACCCAGTACTTC
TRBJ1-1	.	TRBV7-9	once	CASSPPMNTEAFF	TGTGCCAGCAGCCCGCCTATGAACACTGAAGCTTTCTTT
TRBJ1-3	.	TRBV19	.	CASSIEPGFSGNTIYF	TGTGCCAGTAGTATAGAACCAGGGTTCTCCGGAAACACCATATATTTT
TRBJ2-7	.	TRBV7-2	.	CASSPALGASGFPEQYF	TGTGCCAGCAGCCCTGCGTTGGGGGCCTCAGGGTTTCCCGAGCAGTACTTC
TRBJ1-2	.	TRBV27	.	CASSLAGLYGYTF	TGTGCCAGCAGTTTGGCAGGGCTCTATGGCTACACCTTC
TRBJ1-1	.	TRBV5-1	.	CASTRPEGGDTEAFF	TGCGCCAGCACCCGGCCAGAGGGAGGGGACACTGAAGCTTTCTTT
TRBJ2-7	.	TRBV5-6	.	CASSSHVLGLWEQYF	TGTGCCAGCAGCTCCCATGTTTTGGGGTTGTGGGAGCAGTACTTC
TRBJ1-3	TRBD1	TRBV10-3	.	CAMKRQGAPGNTIYF	TGTGCCATGAAGAGACAGGGGGCTCCCGGAAACACCATATATTTT
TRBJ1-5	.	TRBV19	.	CASSLIQGYQPQHF	TGTGCCAGTAGTTTAATACAGGGCTATCAGCCCCAGCATTTT
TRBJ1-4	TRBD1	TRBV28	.	CASSSPGQGTEKLFF	TGTGCCAGCAGTTCTCCGGGACAGGGGACGGAAAAACTGTTTTTT
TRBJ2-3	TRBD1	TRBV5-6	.	CASSLIGDRGLDTQYF	TGTGCCAGCAGCTTGATAGGGGACAGGGGGCTGGATACGCAGTATTTT
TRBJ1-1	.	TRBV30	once	CAWRQTNTEAFF	TGTGCCTGGAGACAGACGAACACTGAAGCTTTCTTT
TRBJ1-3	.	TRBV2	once	CASSAQGPGNTIYF	TGTGCCAGCAGTGCTCAGGGGCCTGGAAACACCATATATTTT
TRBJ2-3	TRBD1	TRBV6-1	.	CASSDDRVWGTDTQYF	TGTGCCAGCAGTGACGACAGGGTCTGGGGTACAGATACGCAGTATTTT
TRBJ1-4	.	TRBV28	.	CASSWGRGGEKLFF	TGTGCCAGCAGCTGGGGTAGGGGTGGCGAAAAACTGTTTTTT
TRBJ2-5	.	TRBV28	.	CASSFPQQETQYF	TGTGCCAGCAGTTTCCCTCAGCAAGAGACCCAGTACTTC
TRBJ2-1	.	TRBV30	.	CAWSLSGGPRAYNEQFF	TGTGCCTGGAGCCTTAGTGGGGGTCCCCGAGCCTACAATGAGCAGTTCTTC
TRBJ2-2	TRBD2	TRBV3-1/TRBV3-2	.	CASSLRTSGSTIGELFF	TGTGCCAGCAGCCTTAGGACTAGCGGGAGTACGATCGGGGAGCTGTTTTTT
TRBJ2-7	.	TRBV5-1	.	CASSFFPGNSYEQYF	TGCGCCAGCAGCTTTTTCCCAGGAAACTCCTACGAGCAGTACTTC
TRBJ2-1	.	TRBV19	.	CASSPDESSYNEQFF	TGTGCCAGTAGTCCGGATGAGAGCTCCTACAATGAGCAGTTCTTC
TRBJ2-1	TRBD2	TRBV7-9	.	CASSARLGEGSNEQFF	TGTGCCAGCAGCGCCAGACTCGGGGAGGGATCCAATGAGCAGTTCTTC
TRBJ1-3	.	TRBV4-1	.	CASSQVVMGNTIYF	TGCGCCAGCAGCCAAGTAGTAATGGGAAACACCATATATTTT
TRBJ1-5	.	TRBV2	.	CASSPERNQPQHF	TGTGCCAGCAGTCCCGAGCGCAATCAGCCCCAGCATTTT
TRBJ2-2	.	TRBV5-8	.	CASSSGGAVTGELFF	TGTGCCAGCAGCTCCGGCGGGGCGGTCACCGGGGAGCTGTTTTTT
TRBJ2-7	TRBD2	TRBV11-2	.	CASSTLRESYEQYF	TGTGCCAGCTCCACACTGCGGGAGAGTTACGAGCAGTACTTC
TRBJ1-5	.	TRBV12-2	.	CASRFPRGDNQPQHF	TGTGCAAGTCGCTTCCCTCGAGGGGACAATCAGCCCCAGCATTTT
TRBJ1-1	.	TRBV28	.	CASSFSGLKAFF	TGTGCCAGCAGTTTCTCGGGGCTTAAAGCTTTCTTT
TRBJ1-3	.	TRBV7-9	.	CASSPTGISGNTIYF	TGTGCCAGCAGCCCCACAGGGATTTCTGGAAACACCATATATTTT
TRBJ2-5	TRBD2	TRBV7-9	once	CASSYLSIAGAVETQYF	TGTGCCAGCAGCTACCTTTCAATAGCGGGAGCGGTCGAGACCCAGTACTTC
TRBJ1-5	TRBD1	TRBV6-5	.	CASSPGQGRQPQHF	TGTGCCAGCAGCCCGGGACAGGGTCGTCAGCCCCAGCATTTT
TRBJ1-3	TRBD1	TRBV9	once	CASSVEVRGSTIYF	TGTGCCAGCAGCGTAGAAGTCAGGGGGAGCACCATATATTTT
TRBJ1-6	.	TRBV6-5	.	CASSPHQVSPLHF	TGTGCCAGCAGCCCCCACCAGGTCTCACCCCTCCACTTT
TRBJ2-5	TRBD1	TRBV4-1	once	CASSQRDREETQYF	TGCGCCAGCAGCCAACGGGACAGGGAAGAGACCCAGTACTTC